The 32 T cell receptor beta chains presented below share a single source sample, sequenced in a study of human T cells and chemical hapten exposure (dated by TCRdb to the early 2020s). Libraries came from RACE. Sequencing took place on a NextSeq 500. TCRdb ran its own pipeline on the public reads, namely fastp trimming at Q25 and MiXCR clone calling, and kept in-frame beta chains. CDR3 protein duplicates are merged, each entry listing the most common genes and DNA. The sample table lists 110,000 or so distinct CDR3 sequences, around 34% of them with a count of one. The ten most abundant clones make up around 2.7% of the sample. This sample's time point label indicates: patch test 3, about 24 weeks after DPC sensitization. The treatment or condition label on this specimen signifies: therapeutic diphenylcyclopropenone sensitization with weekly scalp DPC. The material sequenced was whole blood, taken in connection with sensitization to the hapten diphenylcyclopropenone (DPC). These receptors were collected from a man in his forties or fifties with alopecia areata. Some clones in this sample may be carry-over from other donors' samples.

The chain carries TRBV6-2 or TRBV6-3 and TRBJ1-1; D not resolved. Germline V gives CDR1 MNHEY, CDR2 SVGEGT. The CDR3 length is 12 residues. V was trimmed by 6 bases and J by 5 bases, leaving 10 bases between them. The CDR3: CASSLLGTEAFF. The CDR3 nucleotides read TGTGCCAGCAGCCTCCTGGGGACTGAAGCTTTCTTT.

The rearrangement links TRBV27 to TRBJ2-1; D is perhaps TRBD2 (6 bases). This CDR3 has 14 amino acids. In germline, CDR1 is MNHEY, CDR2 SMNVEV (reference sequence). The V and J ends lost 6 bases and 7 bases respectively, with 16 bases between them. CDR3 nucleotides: TGTGCCAGCAGGGAATGGAATGGGGGGAATGAGCAGTTCTTC. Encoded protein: CASREWNGGNEQFF.

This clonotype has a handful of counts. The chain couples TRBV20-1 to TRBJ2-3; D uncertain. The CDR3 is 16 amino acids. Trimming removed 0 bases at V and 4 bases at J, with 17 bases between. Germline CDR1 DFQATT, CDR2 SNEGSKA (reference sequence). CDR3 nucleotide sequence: TGCAGTGCTAGAGATCAGGTCAGGAAAGTACCAGATACGCAGTATTTT. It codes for CSARDQVRKVPDTQYF.

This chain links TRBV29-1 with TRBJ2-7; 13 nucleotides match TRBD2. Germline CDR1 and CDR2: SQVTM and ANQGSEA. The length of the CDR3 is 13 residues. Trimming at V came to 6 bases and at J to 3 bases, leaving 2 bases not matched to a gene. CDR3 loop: CSVRTSGSYEQYV. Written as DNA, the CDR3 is TGCAGCGTCCGGACTAGCGGGAGCTACGAGCAGTACGTC.

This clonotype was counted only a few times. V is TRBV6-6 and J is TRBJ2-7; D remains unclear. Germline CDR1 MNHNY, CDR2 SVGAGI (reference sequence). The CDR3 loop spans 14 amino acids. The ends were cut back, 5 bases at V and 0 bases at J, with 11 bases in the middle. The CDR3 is CASSLQPGSYEQYF. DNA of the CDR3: TGTGCCAGCAGTCTTCAACCGGGCTCCTACGAGCAGTACTTC.

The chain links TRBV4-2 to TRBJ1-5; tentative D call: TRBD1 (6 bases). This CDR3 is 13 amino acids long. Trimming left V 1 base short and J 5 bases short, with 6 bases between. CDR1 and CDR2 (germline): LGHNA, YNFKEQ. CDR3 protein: CASSQGGHQPQHF. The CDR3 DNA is TGTGCCAGCAGCCAAGGGGGGCATCAGCCCCAGCATTTT.

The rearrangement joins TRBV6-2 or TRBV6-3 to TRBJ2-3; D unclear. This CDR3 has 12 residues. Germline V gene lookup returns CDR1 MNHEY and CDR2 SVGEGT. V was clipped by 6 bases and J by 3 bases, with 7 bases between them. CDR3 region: CASSGMTDTQYF. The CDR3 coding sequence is TGTGCCAGCAGCGGTATGACAGATACGCAGTATTTT.

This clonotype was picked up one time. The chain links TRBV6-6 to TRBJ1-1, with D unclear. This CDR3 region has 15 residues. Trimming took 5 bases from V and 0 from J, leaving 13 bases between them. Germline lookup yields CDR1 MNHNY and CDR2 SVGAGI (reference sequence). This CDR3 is CASSDPGKMNTEAFF. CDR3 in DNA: TGTGCCAGCAGTGACCCCGGGAAAATGAACACTGAAGCTTTCTTT.

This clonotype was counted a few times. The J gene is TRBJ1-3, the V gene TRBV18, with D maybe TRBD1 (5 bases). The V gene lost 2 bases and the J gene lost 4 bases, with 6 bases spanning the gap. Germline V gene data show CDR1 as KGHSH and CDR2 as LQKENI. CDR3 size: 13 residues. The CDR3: CASSPGTGNTIYF. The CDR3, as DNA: TGTGCCAGCTCACCAGGGACGGGAAACACCATATATTTT.

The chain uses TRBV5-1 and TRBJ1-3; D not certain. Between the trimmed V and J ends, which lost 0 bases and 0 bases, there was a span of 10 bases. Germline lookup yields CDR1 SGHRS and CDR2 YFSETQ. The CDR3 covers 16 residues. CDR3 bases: TGCGCCAGCAGCTTGGCCGTGGGTCCCTCTGGAAACACCATATATTTT. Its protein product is CASSLAVGPSGNTIYF.

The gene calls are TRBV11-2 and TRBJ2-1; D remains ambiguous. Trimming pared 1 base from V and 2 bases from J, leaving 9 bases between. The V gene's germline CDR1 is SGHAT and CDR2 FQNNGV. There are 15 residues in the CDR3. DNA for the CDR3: TGTGCCAGCAGCTTAGTCGCCCGGACCTACAATGAGCAGTTCTTC. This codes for CASSLVARTYNEQFF.

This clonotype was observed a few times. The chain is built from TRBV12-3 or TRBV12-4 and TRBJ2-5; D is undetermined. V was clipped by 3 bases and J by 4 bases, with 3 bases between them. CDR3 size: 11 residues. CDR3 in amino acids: CASSFLETQYF. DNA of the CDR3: TGTGCCAGCAGTTTTTTAGAGACCCAGTACTTC.

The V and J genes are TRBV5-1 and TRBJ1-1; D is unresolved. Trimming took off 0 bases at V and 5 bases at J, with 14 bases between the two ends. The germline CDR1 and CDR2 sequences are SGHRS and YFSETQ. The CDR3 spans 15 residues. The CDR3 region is CASSLDVSGRTEAFF. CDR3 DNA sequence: TGCGCCAGCAGCTTGGATGTATCCGGGCGGACTGAAGCTTTCTTT.

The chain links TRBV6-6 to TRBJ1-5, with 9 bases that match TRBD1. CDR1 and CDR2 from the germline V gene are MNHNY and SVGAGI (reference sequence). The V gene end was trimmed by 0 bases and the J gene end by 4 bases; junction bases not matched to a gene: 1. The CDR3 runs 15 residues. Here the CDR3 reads CASSYSGQGNQPQHF. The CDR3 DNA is TGTGCCAGCAGTTACTCTGGACAGGGGAATCAGCCCCAGCATTTT.

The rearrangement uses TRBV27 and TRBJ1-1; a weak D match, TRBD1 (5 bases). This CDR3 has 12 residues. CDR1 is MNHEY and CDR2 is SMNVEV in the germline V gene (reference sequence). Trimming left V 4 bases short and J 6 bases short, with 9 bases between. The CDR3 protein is CASSSIGAEAFF. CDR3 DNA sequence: TGTGCCAGCAGTTCTATAGGGGCTGAAGCTTTCTTT.

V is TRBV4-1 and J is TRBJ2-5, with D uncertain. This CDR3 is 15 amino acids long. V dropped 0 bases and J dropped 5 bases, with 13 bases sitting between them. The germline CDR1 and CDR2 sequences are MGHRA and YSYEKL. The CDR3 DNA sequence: TGCGCCAGCAGCCAAGAGGGAATGAGCGCTGAGACCCAGTACTTC. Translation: CASSQEGMSAETQYF.

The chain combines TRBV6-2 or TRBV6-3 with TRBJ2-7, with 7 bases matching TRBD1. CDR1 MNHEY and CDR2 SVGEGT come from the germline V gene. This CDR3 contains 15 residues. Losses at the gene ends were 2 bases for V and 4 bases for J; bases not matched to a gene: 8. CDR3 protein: CASSYPIGDRYEQYV. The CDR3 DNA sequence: TGTGCCAGCAGTTACCCGATTGGGGACAGATACGAGCAGTACGTC.

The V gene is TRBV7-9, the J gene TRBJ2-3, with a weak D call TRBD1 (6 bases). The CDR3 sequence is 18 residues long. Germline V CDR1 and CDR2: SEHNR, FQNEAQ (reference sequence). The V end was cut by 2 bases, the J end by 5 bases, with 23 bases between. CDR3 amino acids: CASSLSLRGGEVGDTQYF. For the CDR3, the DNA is TGTGCCAGCAGCTTATCCCTTCGAGGGGGAGAAGTGGGAGATACGCAGTATTTT.

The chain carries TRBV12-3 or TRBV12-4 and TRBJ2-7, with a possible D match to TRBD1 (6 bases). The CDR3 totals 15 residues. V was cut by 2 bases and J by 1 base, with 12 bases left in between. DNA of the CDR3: TGTGCCAGCAGTTTACTAGGGGGTCCATCCTACGAGCAGTACTTC. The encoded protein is CASSLLGGPSYEQYF.

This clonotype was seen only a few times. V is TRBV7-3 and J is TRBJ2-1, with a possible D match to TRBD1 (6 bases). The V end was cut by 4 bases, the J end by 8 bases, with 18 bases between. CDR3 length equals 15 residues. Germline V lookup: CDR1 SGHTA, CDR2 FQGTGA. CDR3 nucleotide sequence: TGTGCCAGCAGCTCCCGCTTGAAGGGGGTGGATGAGCAGTTCTTC. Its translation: CASSSRLKGVDEQFF.

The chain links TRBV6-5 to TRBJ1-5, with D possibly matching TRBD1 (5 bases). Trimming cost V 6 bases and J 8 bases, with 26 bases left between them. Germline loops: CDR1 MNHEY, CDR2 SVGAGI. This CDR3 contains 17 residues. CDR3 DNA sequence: TGTGCCAGCAGCCCCCGGCAGGGCCTAGGCCTCATGGAGCCCCAGCATTTT. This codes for CASSPRQGLGLMEPQHF.

The CDR3 nucleotides are TGTGCCTCCCTCGGGGGACTAGCGGGAGGAAATGAGCAGTTCTTC. Translating gives CASLGGLAGGNEQFF. The chain joins TRBV10-3 to TRBJ2-1; the match to TRBD2 covers 15 bases. Germline CDR1 reads ENHRY; CDR2 reads SYGVKD. This CDR3 region has 15 residues. V shed 11 bases and J 7 bases; nucleotides not matched to a gene: 9.

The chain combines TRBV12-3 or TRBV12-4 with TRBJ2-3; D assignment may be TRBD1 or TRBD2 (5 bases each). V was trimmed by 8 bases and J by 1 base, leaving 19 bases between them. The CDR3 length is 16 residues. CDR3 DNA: TGTGCCAGCGGAGGCGGTTTTTCAGGGCGCACAGATACGCAGTATTTT. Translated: CASGGGFSGRTDTQYF.

DNA of the CDR3: TGTGCCAGCAGTTACAGGGACACCAGATCCTACGAGCAGTACGTC. Translating it yields CASSYRDTRSYEQYV. The J gene is TRBJ2-7, the V gene TRBV6-2 or TRBV6-3, with D possibly being TRBD1 (6 bases). CDR3 length equals 15 residues. Trimming left V 2 bases short and J 1 base short, with 12 bases between. Germline V gives CDR1 MNHEY, CDR2 SVGEGT.

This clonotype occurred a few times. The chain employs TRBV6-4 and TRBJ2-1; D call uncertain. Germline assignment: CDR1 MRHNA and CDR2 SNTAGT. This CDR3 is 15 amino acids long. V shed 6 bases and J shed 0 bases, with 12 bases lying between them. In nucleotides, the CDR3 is TGTGCCAGCAGCCTCGACACTCGCTCCTACAATGAGCAGTTCTTC. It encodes CASSLDTRSYNEQFF.

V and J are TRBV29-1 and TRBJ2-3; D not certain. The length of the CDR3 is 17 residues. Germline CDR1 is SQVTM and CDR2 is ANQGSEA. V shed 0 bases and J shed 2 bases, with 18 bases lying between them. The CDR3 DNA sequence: TGCAGCGTTGAAGATCAGACGGTTTTACAATCCACAGATACGCAGTATTTT. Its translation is CSVEDQTVLQSTDTQYF.

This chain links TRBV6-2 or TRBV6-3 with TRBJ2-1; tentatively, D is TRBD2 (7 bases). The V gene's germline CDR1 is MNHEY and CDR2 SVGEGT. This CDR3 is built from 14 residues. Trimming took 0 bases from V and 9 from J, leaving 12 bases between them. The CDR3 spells CASSYSEGGGEQFF. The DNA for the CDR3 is TGTGCCAGCAGTTACTCGGAGGGAGGGGGTGAGCAGTTCTTC.

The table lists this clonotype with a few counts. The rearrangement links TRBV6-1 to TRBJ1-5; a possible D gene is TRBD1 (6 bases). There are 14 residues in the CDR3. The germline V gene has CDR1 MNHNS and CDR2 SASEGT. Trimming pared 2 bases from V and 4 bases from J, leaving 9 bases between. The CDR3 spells CASSEPDSNQPQHF. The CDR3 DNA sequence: TGTGCCAGCAGTGAACCGGACAGTAATCAGCCCCAGCATTTT.

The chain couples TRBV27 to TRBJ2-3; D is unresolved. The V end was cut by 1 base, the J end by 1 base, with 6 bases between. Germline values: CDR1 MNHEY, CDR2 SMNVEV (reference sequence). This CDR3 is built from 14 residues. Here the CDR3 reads CASSLWRRTDTQYF. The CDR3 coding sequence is TGTGCCAGCAGTTTATGGCGACGCACAGATACGCAGTATTTT.

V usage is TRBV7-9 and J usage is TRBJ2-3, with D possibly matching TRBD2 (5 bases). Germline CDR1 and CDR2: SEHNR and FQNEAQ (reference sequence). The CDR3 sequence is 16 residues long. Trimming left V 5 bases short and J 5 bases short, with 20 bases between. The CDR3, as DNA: TGTGCCAGCAGCCCCTTGGACCGCACCGGGAAAGATACGCAGTATTTT. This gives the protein CASSPLDRTGKDTQYF.

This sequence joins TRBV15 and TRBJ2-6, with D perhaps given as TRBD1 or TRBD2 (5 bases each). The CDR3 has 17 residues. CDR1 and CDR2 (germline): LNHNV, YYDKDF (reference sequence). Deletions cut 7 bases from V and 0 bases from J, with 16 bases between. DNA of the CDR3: TGTGCCACCAAGCCGATCGGGGACCTCTCTGGGGCCAACGTCCTGACTTTC. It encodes CATKPIGDLSGANVLTF.

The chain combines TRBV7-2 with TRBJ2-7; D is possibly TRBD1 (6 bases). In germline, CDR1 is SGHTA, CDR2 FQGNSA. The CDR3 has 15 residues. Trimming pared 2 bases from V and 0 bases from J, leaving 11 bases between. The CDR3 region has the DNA TGTGCCAGCAGCTTACAGGGGACCAGCTCCTACGAGCAGTACTTC. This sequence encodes CASSLQGTSSYEQYF.